The rows below give T cell receptor beta chains drawn from one sample of a study of cytomegalovirus exposure and HLA in healthy donors. Profiling relied on immunoSEQ multiplex PCR, and the TCRdb table lists in-frame clones only, not all of them. The table has about 88,000 clones, approximately 90% seen once. Sequenced sample: PBMCs. Receptors originate from a man between 18 and 35 years old in good health and CMV-seronegative. The CDR3 runs from the conserved cysteine through the conserved F or W. D genes are given only for firm matches. Rows give clone size only sometimes, using once, few, many, or a class for an expanded clone.

v_gene	j_gene	abundance	d_gene	CDR3nt	CDR3aa
TRBV6-1	TRBJ2-1	.	.	TGTGCCAGCAGCCCAAACCCGGCAGGGTACAATGAGCAGTTCTTC	CASSPNPAGYNEQFF
TRBV4-1	TRBJ1-1	.	.	TGCGCCAGCAGCCAAGGAGCGTCGGTGGCTTTCTTT	CASSQGASVAFF
TRBV9	TRBJ2-7	.	TRBD2	TGTGCCAGCAGCCGGGGACTAGCGGGAGAGGTTGACTCCTACGAGCAGTACTTC	CASSRGLAGEVDSYEQYF
TRBV14	TRBJ2-4	.	.	TGTGCCAGCAGCCAAGGGTCGGGGGGCGTAGCCAAAAACATTCAGTACTTC	CASSQGSGGVAKNIQYF
TRBV28	TRBJ2-4	.	TRBD1	TGTGCCAGCAGTCACGGGACAGGCAGGAGAGAAAACATTCAGTACTTC	CASSHGTGRRENIQYF
TRBV5-1	TRBJ2-1	once	.	TGCGCCAGCAGCTTGGTTCCAGGAGGGGTCAGCTCCTACAATGAGCAGTTCTTC	CASSLVPGGVSSYNEQFF
TRBV7-2	TRBJ1-2	.	.	TGTGCCAGCAGCCTGTACACATCCCCGGGGGGCTACACCTTC	CASSLYTSPGGYTF
TRBV6-1	TRBJ2-7	.	TRBD1	TGTGCCAGCAGTGAAGCGCTGTATCGGACAGGGGGCGAGCAGTACTTC	CASSEALYRTGGEQYF
TRBV5-1	TRBJ2-7	.	TRBD2	TGCGCCAGCAGCTTGGGGACTAGCGGTCTTACCTACGAGCAGTACTTC	CASSLGTSGLTYEQYF
TRBV15	TRBJ2-5	.	.	TGTGCCACCAGCAGGTGGCGGCACCAGAGAACGGTGCAAGAGACCCAGTACTTC	CATSRWRHQRTVQETQYF
TRBV5-1	TRBJ2-7	.	.	TGCGCCAGCAGTAGGGACACCCAACGATCCTACGAGCAGTACTTC	CASSRDTQRSYEQYF
TRBV2	TRBJ1-5	.	TRBD1	TGTGCCAGCAATCCGGACAGGGCGGGTCAGCCCCAGCATTTT	CASNPDRAGQPQHF